Below, 3 T cell receptor beta chains from the same sample are listed, as sequenced in a study of CD8 T cells in Susac syndrome. Random-hexamer reverse transcription was applied to about 0.45 to 1 ug RNA. TCRdb passed the immunoSEQ multiplex PCR reads through MiXCR, listing each CDR3 protein once. This sample yields 400,000 to 550,000 distinct CDR3 sequences, of which 85% to 90% are seen a single time; about 0.12% belongs to the top ten. The specimen sequenced was CD8+ T cells from PBMCs. The receptors shown here come from a human donor with multiple sclerosis.

J is TRBJ1-3 and V is TRBV30; 7 bases match TRBD1. In germline, CDR1 is GTSNPN, CDR2 SVGIG (reference sequence). The CDR3 length is 16 residues. V gave up 1 base and J gave up 1 base; unmatched junction bases: 7. The CDR3 spells CAWSDHDRESGNTIYF. The CDR3 coding sequence is TGTGCCTGGAGTGACCACGACAGGGAGTCTGGAAACACCATATATTTT. Looking up the rest from reference TRBV30 and TRBJ1-3 gives the full variable domain: SQTIHQWPATLVQPVGSPLSLECTVEGTSNPNLYWYRQAAGRGLQLLFYSVGIGQISSEVPQNLSASRPQDRQFILSSKKLLLSDSGFYLCAWSDHDRESGNTIYFGEGSWLTVV.

The J gene is TRBJ2-5, the V gene TRBV18; D might be TRBD1 (6 bases). The V gene's germline CDR1 is KGHSH and CDR2 LQKENI. V shed 5 bases and J shed 3 bases, with 16 bases lying between them. This CDR3 has 15 residues. The CDR3 protein is CASSAPEDSEETQYF. In DNA form, the CDR3 reads TGTGCCAGCTCAGCTCCCGAGGACAGTGAAGAGACCCAGTACTTC. Variable domain in full (rest from reference TRBV18 and TRBJ2-5): NAGVMQNPRHLVRRRGQEARLRCSPMKGHSHVYWYRQLPEEGLKFMVYLQKENIIDESGMPKERFSAEFPKEGPSILRIQQVVRGDSAAYFCASSAPEDSEETQYFGPGTRLLVL.

The chain recombines TRBV4-1 with TRBJ1-1; 7 nucleotides align to TRBD1. CDR1 and CDR2 (germline): MGHRA, YSYEKL. This CDR3 is built from 17 residues. Trimming removed 1 base from V and 0 bases from J; junction bases left unmatched: 8. The DNA for the CDR3 is TGCGCCAGCAGCCAAGGAGGGGGCCGAACCTTGAACACTGAAGCTTTCTTT. Amino acids: CASSQGGGRTLNTEAFF.